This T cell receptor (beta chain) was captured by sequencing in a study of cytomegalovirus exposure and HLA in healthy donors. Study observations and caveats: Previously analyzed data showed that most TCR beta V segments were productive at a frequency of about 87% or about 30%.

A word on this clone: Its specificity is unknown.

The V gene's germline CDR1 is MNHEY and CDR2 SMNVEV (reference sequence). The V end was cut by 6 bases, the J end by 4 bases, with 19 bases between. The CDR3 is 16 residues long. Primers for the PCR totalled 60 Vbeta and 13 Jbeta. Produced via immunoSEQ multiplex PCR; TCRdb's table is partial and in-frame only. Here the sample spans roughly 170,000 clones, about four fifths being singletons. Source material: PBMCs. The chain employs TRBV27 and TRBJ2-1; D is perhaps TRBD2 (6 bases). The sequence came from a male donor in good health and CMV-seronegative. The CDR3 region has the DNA TGTGCCAGCAGCCGTAGGAAACTAGCAGGGTACAATGAGCAGTTCTTC. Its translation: CASSRRKLAGYNEQFF.